This TCR beta chain was identified during a study of early T cells in non-severe SARS-CoV-2 infection. Study information: Chains were unpaired, as sequencing was done on bulk RNA from unsorted whole blood.

This clonotype was counted many times. The antigen remains unidentified. Unique molecular identifiers were added to individual cDNA molecules. TCRdb called the 5' RACE reads again in MiXCR, with one record for every CDR3 protein. The data hold roughly 60,000 distinct CDR3 sequences, with approximately 5.6% observed a single time. General observations from the study: Missing private and CD4 specificities, VDJdb matching favored anti-spike CD8 responses.

This CDR3 comprises 12 residues. Germline V gene lookup returns CDR1 SGHDT and CDR2 YYEEEE. Trimming stripped 3 bases from V and 2 bases from J, with 6 bases between. V and J are TRBV5-6 and TRBJ2-7, with D unclear. The TCR comes from an adult who was a healthcare worker with PCR-confirmed SARS-CoV-2 infection or an uninfected control (not recorded which). The sequenced material came from whole blood. The CDR3 DNA sequence: TGTGCCAGCAGCTCCGACCCCTACGAGCAGTACTTC. Translating it yields CASSSDPYEQYF.